This T cell receptor (beta chain) stems from a study of graft-versus-host responses after intestinal transplantation. Method: immunoSEQ multiplex PCR; TCRdb's copy keeps in-frame clones and lacks some. Among approximately 93,000 clones listed, around 92% were seen once. A remark on this clone: Its antigen is as yet unknown.

Germline V gives CDR1 LNHNV, CDR2 YYDKDF (reference sequence). The CDR3 runs 16 residues. Deletions cut 3 bases from V and 7 bases from J, with 19 bases between. This clonotype was sampled from a human donor who was the organ donor for an intestinal transplant. Sequencing was performed on unstimulated CD8+ T cells sorted from spleen or lymph node cells, taken before transplant. V is TRBV15 and J is TRBJ2-1; tentative D call: TRBD1 (6 bases). Written as DNA, the CDR3 is TGTGCCACCAGCAGGGTGGGACACACGGGTGTGAATGAGCAGTTCTTC. Translated: CATSRVGHTGVNEQFF.